This T cell receptor beta chain stems from a study of multiple sclerosis patients with progressive multifocal leukoencephalopathy. General study findings and limits: Most PML patients had lower entropy, suggesting less diverse TRB repertoires.

Each PCR contained spiked synthetic TR CDR3 controls spanning every V-J pairing. Generated by immunoSEQ multiplex PCR, the TCRdb table keeps only in-frame clones and is missing some. This table has 25,000 to 30,000 clones, more than 75% appearing once. Indicated time point: before natalizumab initiation. All PML patients were female, and all patients had earlier interferon beta. T0 blood was collected before the first natalizumab infusion. Regarding this clone: Its antigen remains unknown.

Between the trimmed V and J ends, which lost 0 bases and 10 bases, there was a span of 21 bases. The germline V gene has CDR1 MNHEY and CDR2 SVGAGI. This CDR3 contains 16 residues. The chain is built from TRBV6-5 and TRBJ1-2; the D gene is possibly TRBD1 (6 bases). This TCR was recovered from a human donor with multiple sclerosis. The sequenced sample was PBMCs. The CDR3 sequence is CASSYSMGVGGGFYTF. CDR3 DNA: TGTGCCAGCAGTTACTCGATGGGGGTAGGGGGAGGCTTCTACACCTTC.